This T cell receptor (beta chain) was found in a study of CD8 T cells in ankylosing spondylitis. Study-level results: A number of the motif variants had already been described in reactive arthritis synovial fluid and blood. It appeared that ankylosing spondylitis blood was characterized by a TCR beta motif of roughly 8 highly homologous variants. Significant enrichment of disease-linked clones was reported in matched ankylosing spondylitis synovial fluid.

TCRdb ran MiXCR on the 5' RACE reads and lists one entry per CDR3 protein. Of some 240,000 distinct CDR3 sequences listed, 24% are singletons. With respect to this clonotype: The antigen remains undetermined.

Looked up from germline, CDR1 is MNHNS and CDR2 is SASEGT. The CDR3 extends over 14 amino acids. With 7 bases removed from V and 1 base from J, the gap between germline ends came to 13 bases. The TCR sequence derives from a male donor with ankylosing spondylitis or in good health (not recorded which). J is TRBJ1-1 and V is TRBV6-1, with D possibly TRBD1 on 6 matching bases. Sequenced sample: blood, either unsorted or a sorted T cell fraction (not recorded which). DNA for the CDR3: TGTGCCAGCAAAAGGGGGACTCCGAACACTGAAGCTTTCTTT. Translating gives CASKRGTPNTEAFF.